Below are 22 T cell receptor beta chains sequenced from a single sample in a study of blood T cell repertoires in COVID-19 (dated by TCRdb to about 2020). Receptors were amplified or captured by the immunoSEQ multiplex PCR assay. The immuneACCESS repertoire file appears here via TCRdb, limited to in-frame rearrangements. These files lack a portion of the clones; in checked studies, under half of the deficit traces to unresolved V genes, and the cause of the others is not known. This sample holds over 250,000 clones; approximately 90% were observed only once. Around 10% of the sample comes from the top ten. Sample: PBMCs or T cells enriched from blood (not recorded which). These receptors came from a man aged 35-49 years who had recovered from COVID-19.

This chain links TRBV19 with TRBJ1-1; the D is unclear. Germline CDR1 and CDR2: LNHDA and SQIVND (reference sequence). V lost 5 bases to trimming and J lost 0 bases, with 10 bases between them. The CDR3 sequence is 14 residues long. The CDR3 loop reads CASSPFSVNTEAFF. CDR3 sequence (DNA): TGTGCCAGTAGTCCCTTTTCGGTGAACACTGAAGCTTTCTTT. The entire variable domain, with the rest obtained from reference TRBV19 and TRBJ1-1, is as follows: DGGITQSPKYLFRKEGQNVTLSCEQNLNHDAMYWYRQDPGQGLRLIYYSQIVNDFQKGDIAEGYSVSREKKESFPLTVTSAQKNPTAFYLCASSPFSVNTEAFFGQGTRLTVV.

The chain recombines TRBV19 with TRBJ2-7; tentatively, D is TRBD2 (5 bases). CDR3 length: 15 residues. V lost 4 bases, J lost 2 bases, and 15 bases lay in between. Germline CDR1 reads LNHDA; CDR2 reads SQIVND (reference sequence). The CDR3 protein is CASSTGLARAYEQYF. CDR3 bases: TGTGCCAGTAGTACAGGACTTGCGCGGGCCTACGAGCAGTACTTC.

The rearrangement joins TRBV9 to TRBJ2-5, with 9 bases fitting TRBD1. The CDR3 loop spans 15 amino acids. The J segment lost 2 bases and the V segment lost 2 bases, leaving 4 bases of the junction unmatched. CDR1 and CDR2 (germline): SGDLS, YYNGEE. CDR3 sequence (DNA): TGTGCCAGCAGCGTCTTCGGGACAGGGCAAGAGACCCAGTACTTC. It encodes CASSVFGTGQETQYF.

In this sample, this clone turned up once. In nucleotides, the CDR3 is TGTGCCAGCAGCTTAACAGGGGCTTACGAGCAGTACTTC. Protein product: CASSLTGAYEQYF. The chain has TRBV11-1 and TRBJ2-7, with 7 bases identical to TRBD1. CDR1 is SGHAT and CDR2 is FQDESV in the germline V gene (reference sequence). This CDR3 region has 13 residues. The junction had 2 bases not matched to a gene; V was cut back by 2 bases and J by 4 bases. Full variable domain (rest looked up from reference TRBV11-1 and TRBJ2-7): EAEVAQSPRYKITEKSQAVAFWCDPISGHATLYWYRQILGQGPELLVQFQDESVVDDSQLPKDRFSAERLKGVDSTLKIQPAELGDSAMYLCASSLTGAYEQYFGPGTRLTVT.

J is TRBJ1-4 and V is TRBV4-1, with D unclear. Germline loops: CDR1 MGHRA, CDR2 YSYEKL. This CDR3 has 14 residues. V was cut by 1 base and J by 8 bases, with 11 bases left in between. The CDR3 DNA sequence: TGCGCCAGCAGCCAAGGCGGGTTTGGGGAAAAACTGTTTTTT. This sequence encodes CASSQGGFGEKLFF.

V usage is TRBV19 and J usage is TRBJ2-1; 9 positions match TRBD1. Germline-derived CDR1 and CDR2 are LNHDA and SQIVND (reference sequence). The CDR3 contains 14 residues. The trim removed 10 bases at V and 9 bases at J, leaving 13 bases unmatched. The CDR3 coding sequence is TGTGCCACCGTCCGGGACAGGGATTATTCTGAGCAGTTCTTC. Its translation: CATVRDRDYSEQFF.

The V gene is TRBV5-1, the J gene TRBJ2-1; D remains unclear. The length of the CDR3 is 14 residues. Germline assignment: CDR1 SGHRS and CDR2 YFSETQ. Trimming took 0 bases from V and 7 from J, leaving 11 bases between them. The CDR3 loop is CASSLAAWPNEQFF. The CDR3 coding sequence is TGCGCCAGCAGCTTGGCCGCTTGGCCGAATGAGCAGTTCTTC.

CDR3 loop: CASSGTGGEETQYF. CDR3 nucleotide sequence: TGTGCCAGCAGCGGAACAGGGGGTGAAGAGACCCAGTACTTC. The rearrangement uses TRBV11-2 and TRBJ2-5; TRBD1 agrees at 8 bases. Unmatched junction bases numbered 5, after V lost 5 bases and J lost 3 bases. The CDR3 length is 14 residues. Germline CDR1 SGHAT, CDR2 FQNNGV. Using reference TRBV11-2 and TRBJ2-5 for the parts outside the CDR3, the full variable domain is EAGVAQSPRYKIIEKRQSVAFWCNPISGHATLYWYQQILGQGPKLLIQFQNNGVVDDSQLPKDRFSAERLKGVDSTLKIQPAKLEDSAVYLCASSGTGGEETQYFGPGTRLLVL.

The chain combines TRBV5-4 with TRBJ2-1; D is unresolved. CDR1 and CDR2 from the germline V gene are SGHNT and YYREEE (reference sequence). Trimming left V 4 bases short and J 8 bases short, with 10 bases between. The CDR3 spans 12 residues. The CDR3 DNA reads TGTGCCAGCAGCGCTACTTCGGATGAGCAGTTCTTC. It translates to CASSATSDEQFF. Full variable domain (missing parts from reference TRBV5-4 and TRBJ2-1): ETGVTQSPTHLIKTRGQQVTLRCSSQSGHNTVSWYQQALGQGPQFIFQYYREEENGRGNFPPRFSGLQFPNYSSELNVNALELDDSALYLCASSATSDEQFFGPGTRLTVL.

The CDR3 region has the DNA TGTGCCTGGAGTGAGAGGATAGGCTACACCTTC. Translated: CAWSERIGYTF. The rearrangement joins TRBV30 to TRBJ1-2; D call uncertain. Trimming took off 1 base at V and 8 bases at J, with 8 bases between the two ends. Germline lookup yields CDR1 GTSNPN and CDR2 SVGIG (reference sequence). This CDR3 has 11 residues.

The chain links TRBV18 to TRBJ2-7; TRBD1 matches at 9 bases. V shed 3 bases, J shed 4 bases, and the junction held 7 bases outside the gene matches. The germline V gene has CDR1 KGHSH and CDR2 LQKENI. There are 15 residues in the CDR3. The CDR3 loop is CASSPGQGREYEQYF. CDR3 sequence (DNA): TGTGCCAGCTCACCTGGACAGGGGCGGGAGTACGAGCAGTACTTC. Based on the CDR3 plus reference TRBV18 and TRBJ2-7, the full variable domain is NAGVMQNPRHLVRRRGQEARLRCSPMKGHSHVYWYRQLPEEGLKFMVYLQKENIIDESGMPKERFSAEFPKEGPSILRIQQVVRGDSAAYFCASSPGQGREYEQYFGPGTRLTVT.

The chain employs TRBV29-1 and TRBJ2-7; TRBD1 matches at 11 bases. After removal of 7 bases from V and 3 bases from J, the junction contained 5 bases not matched to a gene. The length of the CDR3 is 13 residues. The germline gives CDR1 SQVTM, CDR2 ANQGSEA. The CDR3 DNA is TGCAGCGCTGGACAGGGGGCCTTCTACGAGCAGTACTTC. It encodes CSAGQGAFYEQYF.

This sequence joins TRBV27 and TRBJ2-7, with a tentative D call TRBD1 (6 bases). The CDR3 runs 17 residues. The V and J ends lost 4 bases and 0 bases respectively, with 19 bases between them. Germline CDR1 MNHEY, CDR2 SMNVEV (reference sequence). CDR3 DNA: TGTGCCAGCAGTTCCTTCGCAGGGCAGGGGAGCTCCTACGAGCAGTACTTC. It encodes CASSSFAGQGSSYEQYF.

The chain couples TRBV7-6 to TRBJ2-3; D uncertain. Germline CDR1 is SGHVS and CDR2 is FNYEAQ. This CDR3 has 15 residues. V lost 0 bases, J lost 3 bases, and 10 bases lay in between. The CDR3 coding sequence is TGTGCCAGCAGCTTAGCCCTATTCCAAACAGATACGCAGTATTTT. Amino acid sequence: CASSLALFQTDTQYF.

The gene calls are TRBV7-3 and TRBJ1-1; the match to TRBD1 covers 9 bases. The CDR3 runs 13 residues. Germline V gene lookup returns CDR1 SGHTA and CDR2 FQGTGA. V trimming: 1 base; J trimming: 13 bases; junction bases outside the gene matches: 7. This CDR3 is CASSLMGGTGNFF. CDR3 coding DNA: TGTGCCAGCAGCTTAATGGGTGGGACAGGGAATTTCTTT.

The rearrangement joins TRBV25-1 to TRBJ2-7; maybe TRBD1 (6 bases). V shed 8 bases and J shed 9 bases, with 29 bases lying between them. The CDR3 spans 16 residues. CDR1 and CDR2 (germline): MGHDK, SYGVNS. The DNA of the CDR3 is TGTGCCAGCTCCTTCCCCCTAGGCAGGGGAACGAGGGGGCAGTACTTC. This gives the protein CASSFPLGRGTRGQYF.

The rearrangement joins TRBV6-5 to TRBJ1-1; 9 bases are shared with TRBD1. This CDR3 has 14 residues. Trimming took 6 bases from V and 5 from J; bases not matched to a gene: 7. CDR1 MNHEY and CDR2 SVGAGI come from the germline V gene. This CDR3 is CASSVTGGMTEAFF. The CDR3 nucleotides read TGTGCCAGCAGCGTTACAGGGGGCATGACTGAAGCTTTCTTT.

The gene calls are TRBV6-5 and TRBJ2-7; D gene uncertain. The V gene's germline CDR1 is MNHEY and CDR2 SVGAGI. The CDR3 is 13 residues long. V was pared by 8 bases and J by 0 bases, with 11 bases between. CDR3: CASHFSPSYEQYF. The CDR3 nucleotides read TGTGCCAGCCACTTTTCCCCCTCCTACGAGCAGTACTTC.

The chain carries TRBV30 and TRBJ1-5, with a tentative D call TRBD1 (5 bases). The germline V and J ends were trimmed by 3 bases and 1 base, with 7 bases remaining between them. Germline-derived CDR1 and CDR2 are GTSNPN and SVGIG (reference sequence). The length of the CDR3 is 13 residues. CDR3 sequence: CAWSQGSNQPQHF. CDR3 coding DNA: TGTGCCTGGAGCCAGGGCAGCAATCAGCCCCAGCATTTT.

DNA of the CDR3: TGTGCCAGCAGCTTACAGGGACTAGCAACAGATACGCAGTATTTT. This encodes CASSLQGLATDTQYF. The V and J genes are TRBV7-3 and TRBJ2-3; 9 bases agree with TRBD2. This CDR3 spans 15 amino acids. The germline gives CDR1 SGHTA, CDR2 FQGTGA. J lost 3 bases, V lost 2 bases, and 3 bases had no gene match.

The CDR3 loop is CASSQPGTGVYEQYF. Here the CDR3 DNA reads TGCGCCAGCAGCCAACCCGGGACAGGAGTCTACGAGCAGTACTTC. This chain connects TRBV4-1 to TRBJ2-7; 8 nucleotides line up with TRBD1. V dropped 2 bases and J dropped 3; count of bases not matched to a gene: 6. CDR3 length equals 15 residues. Germline CDR1 reads MGHRA; CDR2 reads YSYEKL.

V is TRBV4-3 and J is TRBJ1-4; possible D gene TRBD1, 6 bases. Looked up from germline, CDR1 is LGHNA and CDR2 is YSLEER. Trimming cost V 2 bases and J 3 bases, with 13 bases left between them. This CDR3 is built from 16 residues. The CDR3 DNA reads TGCGCCAGCAGCCAAATTCACAGGGCCCCTAATGAAAAACTGTTTTTT. Its protein is CASSQIHRAPNEKLFF.